Reported below is one T cell receptor beta chain. The data belong to a study of siplizumab effects on memory and regulatory T cells. The method was immunoSEQ multiplex PCR; TCRdb's version includes in-frame clones alone and lacks a portion of them. This sample has more than 75,000 clones, with around 97% found just once. CDR1 and CDR2 (germline): SGHTA, FQGTGA. J lost 5 bases, V lost 1 base, and 9 bases had no gene match. This CDR3 has 16 amino acids. A few pairs of donors had their unstimulated naive, memory, effector memory and TEMRA subsets sequenced. The sequence was obtained from a human donor in good health. The gene calls are TRBV7-3 and TRBJ2-3, with 7 bases aligning to TRBD2. The specimen was naive CD4+ T cells sorted from blood. CDR3 loop: CASSLMVMAGVDTQYF. Written as DNA, the CDR3 is TGTGCCAGCAGCTTAATGGTGATGGCGGGGGTAGATACGCAGTATTTT. Looking up the rest from reference TRBV7-3 and TRBJ2-3 gives the full variable domain: GAGVSQTPSNKVTEKGKYVELRCDPISGHTALYWYRQSLGQGPEFLIYFQGTGAADDSGLPNDRFFAVRPEGSVSTLKIQRTERGDSAVYLCASSLMVMAGVDTQYFGPGTRLTVL.